Each of the 14 T cell receptor beta chains below was sequenced from the same sample in a study of radiotherapy plus CTLA-4 blockade in lung cancer. TCRdb keeps only in-frame clones here, not all; method: immunoSEQ multiplex PCR. Here the sample spans approximately 49,000 clones, about 85% being singletons. The input for sequencing was peripheral blood, taken from a patient treated with radiotherapy plus ipilimumab. These receptors all stem from a human donor with non-small cell lung cancer whose response to radiotherapy plus ipilimumab could not be evaluated.

The genes are TRBV28 and TRBJ1-2; possible D gene TRBD1, 5 bases. CDR1 and CDR2 (germline): MDHEN, SYDVKM. The CDR3 spans 16 residues. The V and J ends lost 6 bases and 10 bases respectively, with 27 bases between them. The CDR3 DNA reads as TGTGCCAGCAGACCTCCCCCGGGACTCAGTAGCGTGGTCTACACCTTC. Protein sequence: CASRPPPGLSSVVYTF.

The V call is TRBV27, the J call TRBJ2-1; D is unresolved. CDR1 and CDR2 (germline): MNHEY, SMNVEV (reference sequence). This CDR3 contains 14 residues. V was clipped by 6 bases and J by 0 bases, with 9 bases between them. CDR3 sequence reads: CASSPFSSYNEQFF. In nucleotides, the CDR3 is TGTGCCAGCAGCCCATTTTCCTCCTACAATGAGCAGTTCTTC.

V gene TRBV5-4 combines with J gene TRBJ1-2; 8 bases fit TRBD1. The CDR3 totals 14 residues. The junction had 5 bases not matched to a gene; V was cut back by 0 bases and J by 7 bases. The germline V gene has CDR1 SGHNT and CDR2 YYREEE (reference sequence). The CDR3 region is CASSLVRGPVGYTF. CDR3 DNA sequence: TGTGCCAGCAGCTTGGTCAGGGGGCCCGTTGGCTACACCTTC.

This chain links TRBV7-9 with TRBJ2-7; D call uncertain. The CDR3 sequence is 13 residues long. CDR1 is SEHNR and CDR2 is FQNEAQ in the germline V gene (reference sequence). Trimming cost V 2 bases and J 3 bases, with 8 bases left between them. The CDR3 coding sequence is TGTGCCAGCAGCTTAAACGCTAACTACGAGCAGTACTTC. This codes for CASSLNANYEQYF. Filled out from reference TRBV7-9 and TRBJ2-7, the complete variable domain reads DTGVSQNPRHKITKRGQNVTFRCDPISEHNRLYWYRQTLGQGPEFLTYFQNEAQLEKSRLLSDRFSAERPKGSFSTLEIQRTEQGDSAMYLCASSLNANYEQYFGPGTRLTVT.

The rearrangement uses TRBV6-6 and TRBJ2-5; 11 bases map to TRBD1. Germline trimming cut 5 bases from V and 1 base from J; bases unmatched to any gene: 0. Germline lookup yields CDR1 MNHNY and CDR2 SVGAGI (reference sequence). The CDR3 sequence is 14 residues long. CDR3 amino acids: CASSGQGAQETQYF. CDR3 bases: TGTGCCAGCAGTGGACAGGGGGCCCAAGAGACCCAGTACTTC.

The rearrangement joins TRBV30 to TRBJ2-7, with a possible D match to TRBD1 (6 bases). The CDR3 runs 14 residues. Germline V gene lookup returns CDR1 GTSNPN and CDR2 SVGIG (reference sequence). V was cut by 1 base and J by 9 bases, with 19 bases left in between. The CDR3 coding sequence is TGTGCCTGGAGTGGCCTCTTCCCAGGGGCGGGGCAGTACTTC. As protein: CAWSGLFPGAGQYF.

This clone appeared a few times. CDR3 in amino acids: CATSRGQNTGELFF. DNA of the CDR3: TGTGCCACCAGCAGAGGACAGAACACCGGGGAGCTGTTTTTT. The chain joins TRBV15 to TRBJ2-2; D not resolved. V lost 1 base and J 1 base, leaving 4 bases between the germline ends. Germline V gives CDR1 LNHNV, CDR2 YYDKDF (reference sequence). CDR3 length: 14 residues.

The gene calls are TRBV9 and TRBJ2-6, with a weak D call TRBD2 (5 bases). Trimming stripped 0 bases from V and 1 base from J, with 8 bases between. Germline-derived CDR1 and CDR2 are SGDLS and YYNGEE. The CDR3 loop spans 16 amino acids. DNA for the CDR3: TGTGCCAGCAGCGTAGGAGGGTTATCTGGGGCCAACGTCCTGACTTTC. Translation: CASSVGGLSGANVLTF.

The gene calls are TRBV7-3 and TRBJ2-6, with D perhaps matching TRBD1 (6 bases). This CDR3 contains 14 residues. The V and J ends lost 4 bases and 2 bases respectively, with 6 bases between them. Germline assignment: CDR1 SGHTA and CDR2 FQGTGA. CDR3 nucleotides: TGTGCCAGCAGCTCAGGGGCTGGGGCCAACGTCCTGACTTTC. Its protein product is CASSSGAGANVLTF.

The chain employs TRBV27 and TRBJ2-7; D perhaps matches TRBD2 (6 bases). The CDR3 runs 15 residues. With 6 bases removed from V and 7 bases from J, the gap between germline ends came to 22 bases. Germline V gene sequence: CDR1 MNHEY, CDR2 SMNVEV (reference sequence). The CDR3 sequence is CASSPTVGGAGEQYF. The DNA for the CDR3 is TGTGCCAGCAGCCCAACCGTCGGAGGGGCCGGAGAGCAGTACTTC.

V is TRBV7-3 and J is TRBJ2-1; 10 bases are shared with TRBD2. The CDR3 length is 17 residues. V gave up 8 bases and J gave up 8 bases; unmatched junction bases: 18. Germline CDR1 is SGHTA and CDR2 is FQGTGA. CDR3 sequence: CASGARASGSRGDEQFF. The CDR3 DNA reads as TGTGCCAGCGGTGCAAGAGCTAGCGGGAGTAGAGGGGATGAGCAGTTCTTC.

The V call is TRBV7-2, the J call TRBJ2-1, with 10 bases lining up with TRBD2. J lost 7 bases, V lost 6 bases, and 6 bases had no gene match. The CDR3 covers 14 residues. Germline V CDR1 and CDR2: SGHTA, FQGNSA. The CDR3 region is CASSLLAGANEQFF. The CDR3 region has the DNA TGTGCCAGCAGTCTCCTAGCGGGAGCTAATGAGCAGTTCTTC.

The V gene is TRBV6-5, the J gene TRBJ1-6, with D hard to call. This CDR3 spans 16 amino acids. CDR1 and CDR2 from the germline V gene are MNHEY and SVGAGI. V was clipped by 2 bases and J by 2 bases, with 10 bases between them. The CDR3 DNA reads as TGTGCCAGCAGTTACGAGGCAAACACCTATAATTCACCCCTCCACTTT. Its translation is CASSYEANTYNSPLHF.

This chain joins TRBV6-5 and TRBJ2-1; TRBD2 matches 9 bases. CDR1 is MNHEY, CDR2 SVGAGI, per germline. J gave up 4 bases and V 6 bases, and 7 bases lay outside the gene matches. There are 15 residues in the CDR3. Here the CDR3 DNA reads TGTGCCAGCAGGCCCGGGACTAGCCAATACAATGAGCAGTTCTTC. This encodes CASRPGTSQYNEQFF.